Sequencing of this T cell receptor (beta chain) was carried out in a study of CD8 T cells in Susac syndrome. Per germline, CDR1 SGHKS and CDR2 YYEKEE (reference sequence). This CDR3 region has 11 residues. Trimming cost V 5 bases and J 7 bases, with 9 bases left between them. Random hexamers were used to reverse transcribe an amount of about 0.45 to 1 ug RNA. TCRdb reprocessed the immunoSEQ multiplex PCR reads via MiXCR and lists one record per CDR3 protein. The data show around 140,000 distinct CDR3 sequences, with 65% to 90% seen just once and roughly 0.5% held by the top ten. CD8+ and CD4+ T cells circulating in blood were sequenced for TCR beta.

The sequenced sample consisted of CD8+ T cells from PBMCs. The clonotype was recovered from a human donor with multiple sclerosis. The chain joins TRBV5-5 to TRBJ1-1; perhaps TRBD1 as D (5 bases). CDR3 loop: CASRSGGEAFF. The CDR3, as DNA: TGTGCCAGCAGAAGCGGGGGTGAAGCTTTCTTT.